The rows below give T cell receptor beta chains drawn from one sample of a study of cytomegalovirus exposure and HLA in healthy donors. Method: immunoSEQ multiplex PCR; TCRdb's copy keeps in-frame clones and lacks some. The table has under 150,000 clones, roughly 79% seen once. Sequencing used PBMCs. The receptors derive from a boy aged 2 to 9 in good health and CMV-seronegative. Both conserved end residues are part of each CDR3. The order of the fields is CDR3 length, clone size, V gene, D gene, J gene, CDR3 DNA, CDR3 protein. D genes are given only for firm matches. Expanded clones get a size class; other rows say once, few or many, or leave the size out.

18	-	TRBV7-9	-	TRBJ2-6	TGTTCCAGCAGCTTAGGGTCCAGTAAAAGCTCTGGGGCCAACGTCCTGACTTTC	CSSSLGSSKSSGANVLTF
15	-	TRBV7-9	TRBD1	TRBJ1-5	TGTTCCAGCAGCCTCGGGACAGCAAGAAATCAGCCCCAGCATTTT	CSSSLGTARNQPQHF
16	-	TRBV7-3	TRBD1	TRBJ1-1	TGTGCCAGAGTAGCCGGGGCCCGAAGGGGGCACACTGAAGCTTTCTTT	CARVAGARRGHTEAFF
12	-	TRBV11-2	-	TRBJ1-6	TGTGCCAGCAGCCGGGGGAATTCACCCCTCCACTTT	CASSRGNSPLHF
12	-	TRBV6-6	-	TRBJ1-4	TGTGCCAGCAGTTGCGCGGATGAAAAACTGTTTTTT	CASSCADEKLFF
14	few	TRBV19	-	TRBJ1-1	TGTGCCAGTAGTACGAGACAGCTCAACACTGAAGCTTTCTTT	CASSTRQLNTEAFF
13	-	TRBV7-2	TRBD2	TRBJ2-1	TGTGCCAGCAGCTCAAGACGGGGGGGTGAGCAGTTCTTC	CASSSRRGGEQFF
19	-	TRBV4-3	TRBD2	TRBJ2-3	TGCGCCAGCAGCCAGGAGGCCTCGTGGGGCGGGGGTGTCGAGGATACGCAGTATTTT	CASSQEASWGGGVEDTQYF
12	-	TRBV19	-	TRBJ1-5	TGTGCCAGTAGGTGGAGGAATCAGCCCCAGCATTTT	CASRWRNQPQHF
13	-	TRBV7-3	TRBD1	TRBJ2-1	TGTGCCAGCAGCACGGACAGGGATGATGAGCAGTTCTTC	CASSTDRDDEQFF
16	-	TRBV27	-	TRBJ1-5	TGTGCCAGCACCCCAGACAGTCGAACTAGCAATCAGCCCCAGCATTTT	CASTPDSRTSNQPQHF
14	once	TRBV5-6	-	TRBJ1-2	TGTGCCAGCAGCTTCGGAGGGAGGGACTATGGCTACACCTTC	CASSFGGRDYGYTF
14	-	TRBV5-6	-	TRBJ1-2	TGTGCCAGCAGCACAAGTGGACAATCATATGGCTACACCTTC	CASSTSGQSYGYTF
16	-	TRBV7-9	-	TRBJ1-1	TGTGCCAGCAGCTCAGTGGGGCGGGGGGCAAACACTGAAGCTTTCTTT	CASSSVGRGANTEAFF
15	few	TRBV7-8	-	TRBJ1-1	TGTGCCAGCAGCTTACTGACAGGAACGAACACTGAAGCTTTCTTT	CASSLLTGTNTEAFF
13	-	TRBV27	-	TRBJ1-5	TGTGCCAGCAGTTTACAGGTTAATCAGCCCCAGCATTTT	CASSLQVNQPQHF
17	-	TRBV5-1	TRBD1	TRBJ2-3	TGCGCCAGCAGCTTAACCGGGACAGGGGCGGAAGAGGATACGCAGTATTTT	CASSLTGTGAEEDTQYF
14	-	TRBV10-3	TRBD2	TRBJ2-5	TGTGCCATCAAGGCTAGCGGGACCGCTCGAACCCAGTACTTC	CAIKASGTARTQYF
14	once	TRBV7-9	-	TRBJ2-7	TGTGCCAGCAGATCCTTCGACAGCCTGGGCGAGCAGTACTTC	CASRSFDSLGEQYF